This T cell receptor (beta chain) appears in the sequencing data of a study of blood T cell repertoires in COVID-19. Original processing notes: Cell counts per sample came from amplifying reference gene primers. The method was immunoSEQ multiplex PCR; TCRdb's version includes in-frame clones alone and lacks a portion of them. V and J calls and clone size are copied from that table; D and trimming were computed from the DNA. The table has around 250,000 clones, roughly 79% seen once. This CDR3 has 16 amino acids. V lost 4 bases and J lost 0; bases outside the gene matches: 1. In germline, CDR1 is KGHSH, CDR2 LQKENI.

This chain links TRBV18 with TRBJ2-3; 13 nucleotides align to TRBD2. The sequenced material came from peripheral blood. The receptor comes from a woman at least 80 years old with acute or convalescent COVID-19. The CDR3 DNA reads as TGTGCCAGCTCACGGGGACTAGCGGGGAGCACAGATACGCAGTATTTT. As protein: CASSRGLAGSTDTQYF.